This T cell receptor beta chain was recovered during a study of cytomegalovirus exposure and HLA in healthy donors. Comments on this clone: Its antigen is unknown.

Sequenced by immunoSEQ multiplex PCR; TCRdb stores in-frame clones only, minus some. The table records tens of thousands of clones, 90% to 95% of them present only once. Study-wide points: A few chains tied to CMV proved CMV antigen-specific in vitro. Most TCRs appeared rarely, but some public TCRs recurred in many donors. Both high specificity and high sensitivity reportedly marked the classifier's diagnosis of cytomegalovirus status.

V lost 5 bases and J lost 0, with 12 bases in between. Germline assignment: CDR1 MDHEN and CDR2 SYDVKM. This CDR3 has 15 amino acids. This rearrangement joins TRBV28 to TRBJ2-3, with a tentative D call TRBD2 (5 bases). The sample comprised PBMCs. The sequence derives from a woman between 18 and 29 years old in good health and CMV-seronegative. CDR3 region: CASSPGGPSTDTQYF. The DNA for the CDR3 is TGTGCCAGCAGTCCCGGCGGGCCTAGCACAGATACGCAGTATTTT.